Sequencing of this TCR beta chain was carried out in a study of identical twins. Concerning this clonotype: What it binds is unknown.

Study observations and caveats: With abundant cord blood beta clonotypes, insertions were fewer; memory repertoires showed no such pattern. Beta out-of-frame sequences showed weaker excess twin sharing. Cross-sectional statistical analysis was relied on for the conclusions, without the same donors being followed.

The CDR3 extends over 18 amino acids. The ends were cut back, 2 bases at V and 0 bases at J, with 15 bases in the middle. Germline V gene sequence: CDR1 SGHRS, CDR2 YFSETQ. A universal primer site was added by template switching, and unique molecular identifiers were carried by the cDNA. MiXCR, run by TCRdb on the 5' RACE reads, gives a single entry per CDR3 protein. The repertoire has approximately 530,000 distinct CDR3 sequences, around 20% of them found once; the top ten carry about 0.5%. These sequences were also reported in another study, on yellow fever vaccine responses in identical twins.

V gene TRBV5-1 combines with J gene TRBJ2-6; D is possibly TRBD1 or TRBD2 (5 bases each). The clonotype was recovered from a woman under 30 in good health. Material: CD4+ T cells sorted from blood. The CDR3 bases are TGCGCCAGCAGCTTAGTCACCGGGACGCCCTCTGGGGCCAACGTCCTGACTTTC. As protein: CASSLVTGTPSGANVLTF.